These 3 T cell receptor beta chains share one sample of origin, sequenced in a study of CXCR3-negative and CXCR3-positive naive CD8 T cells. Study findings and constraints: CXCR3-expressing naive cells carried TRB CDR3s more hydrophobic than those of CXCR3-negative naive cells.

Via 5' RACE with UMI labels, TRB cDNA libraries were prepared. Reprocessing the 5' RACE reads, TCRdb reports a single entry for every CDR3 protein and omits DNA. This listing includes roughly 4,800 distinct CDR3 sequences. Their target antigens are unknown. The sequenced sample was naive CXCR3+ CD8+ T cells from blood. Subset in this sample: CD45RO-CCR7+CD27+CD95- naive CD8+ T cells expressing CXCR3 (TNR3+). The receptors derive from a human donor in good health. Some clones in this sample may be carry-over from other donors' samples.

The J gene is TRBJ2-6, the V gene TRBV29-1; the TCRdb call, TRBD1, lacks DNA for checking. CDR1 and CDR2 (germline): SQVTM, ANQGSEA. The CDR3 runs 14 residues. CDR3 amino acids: CSVDFWGWANVLTF. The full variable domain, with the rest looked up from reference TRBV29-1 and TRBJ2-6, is SAVISQKPSRDICQRGTSLTIQCQVDSQVTMMFWYRQQPGQSLTLIATANQGSEATYESGFVIDKFPISRPNLTFSTLTVSNMSPEDSSIYLCSVDFWGWANVLTFGAGSRLTVL.

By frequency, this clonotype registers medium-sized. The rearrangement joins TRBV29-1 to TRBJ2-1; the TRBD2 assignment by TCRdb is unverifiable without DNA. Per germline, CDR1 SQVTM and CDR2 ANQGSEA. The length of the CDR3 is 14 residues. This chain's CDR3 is CSGRDSSSYNEQFF.

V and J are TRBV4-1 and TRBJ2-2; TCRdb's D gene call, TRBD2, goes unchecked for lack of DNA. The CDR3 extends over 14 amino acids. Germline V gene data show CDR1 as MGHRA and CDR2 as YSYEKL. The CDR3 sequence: CASSRGLNTGELFF.